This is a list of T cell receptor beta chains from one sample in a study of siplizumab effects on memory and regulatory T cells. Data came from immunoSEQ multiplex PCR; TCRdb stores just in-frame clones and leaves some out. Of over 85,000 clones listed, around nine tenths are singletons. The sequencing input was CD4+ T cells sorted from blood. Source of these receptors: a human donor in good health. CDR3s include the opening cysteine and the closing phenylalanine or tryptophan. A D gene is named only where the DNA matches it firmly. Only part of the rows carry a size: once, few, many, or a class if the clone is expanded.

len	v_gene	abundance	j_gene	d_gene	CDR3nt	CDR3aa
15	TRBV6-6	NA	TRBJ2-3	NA	TGTGCCAGCAACAAAAACCGGGGTTTTACAGATACGCAGTATTTT	CASNKNRGFTDTQYF
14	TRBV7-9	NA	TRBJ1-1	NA	TGTGCCAGCAGCTTTGACCGATGGAACACTGAAGCTTTCTTT	CASSFDRWNTEAFF
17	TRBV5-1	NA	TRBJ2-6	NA	TGCGCCAGCAGCTTGTGGAGTTCTGGCTCTGGGGCCAACGTCCTGACTTTC	CASSLWSSGSGANVLTF
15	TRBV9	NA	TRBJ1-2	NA	TGTGCCAGCAGCGTAGACGGGGTGGGGGCATGGGGCTACACCTTC	CASSVDGVGAWGYTF
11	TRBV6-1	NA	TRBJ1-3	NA	TGTGCCAGCGTAACTGGAAACACCATATATTTT	CASVTGNTIYF
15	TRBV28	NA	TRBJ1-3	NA	TGTGCCAGCAGTTTACCCTCCGGGGTAGGAAACACCATATATTTT	CASSLPSGVGNTIYF
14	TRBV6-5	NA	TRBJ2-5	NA	TGTGCCAGCAGTTACTCGGGGCTCCAAGAGACCCAGTACTTC	CASSYSGLQETQYF
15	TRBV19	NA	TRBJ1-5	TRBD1	TGTGCCAGTAGGGACAGGATCTTGTCTAATCAGCCCCAGCATTTT	CASRDRILSNQPQHF
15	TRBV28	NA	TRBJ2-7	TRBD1	TGTGCCAGCAGTGGGGGGGGACAGGGGTTAAGCGAGCAGTACTTC	CASSGGGQGLSEQYF
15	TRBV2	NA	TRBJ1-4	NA	TGTGCCAGCAGTGAACAGGGGTTAGCTAATGAAAAACTGTTTTTT	CASSEQGLANEKLFF
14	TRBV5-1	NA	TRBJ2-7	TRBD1	TGCGCCAGCAGGATTACAGGGGAGACCTACGAGCAGTACTTC	CASRITGETYEQYF
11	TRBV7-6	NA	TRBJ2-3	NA	TGTGCCAGCAGCTTATCGGATACGCAGTATTTT	CASSLSDTQYF
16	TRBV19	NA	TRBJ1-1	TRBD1	TGTGCCAGCGTGAAAATCCAGACAGGGCGGTGGACTGAAGCTTTCTTT	CASVKIQTGRWTEAFF
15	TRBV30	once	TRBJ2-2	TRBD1	TGTGCCGGGCAAGACAGGGGATTTTTAGCCGGGGAGCTGTTTTTT	CAGQDRGFLAGELFF
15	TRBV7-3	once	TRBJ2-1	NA	TGTGCCAGCAGCTTAACGCCGGGGAGCTACAATGAGCAGTTCTTC	CASSLTPGSYNEQFF
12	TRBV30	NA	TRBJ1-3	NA	TGTGCCTGGACAGGATCTGGAAACACCATATATTTT	CAWTGSGNTIYF
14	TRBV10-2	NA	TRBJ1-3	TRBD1	TGCGCCAGCAAGGATCCGGGACAGTTTAACACCATATATTTT	CASKDPGQFNTIYF
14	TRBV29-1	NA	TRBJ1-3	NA	TGCAGCGTTACGATGGACAGTTCTGGAAACACCATATATTTT	CSVTMDSSGNTIYF
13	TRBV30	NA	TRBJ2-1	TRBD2	TGTGCCTGTGCGACTAGCGGGAATAGGGAGCAGTTCTTC	CACATSGNREQFF
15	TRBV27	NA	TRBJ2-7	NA	TGTGCCAGCAGTTTAGATGGGACGCGCTCCTACGAGCAGTACTTC	CASSLDGTRSYEQYF
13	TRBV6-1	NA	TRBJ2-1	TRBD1	TGTGCCAGCTCGCGGGACAGGGGCTATGAGCAGTTCTTC	CASSRDRGYEQFF
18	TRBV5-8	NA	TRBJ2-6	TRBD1	TGTGCCAGCAGCTTGAGACAGGGGTCCCTCGCTGGGGCCAACGTCCTGACTTTC	CASSLRQGSLAGANVLTF
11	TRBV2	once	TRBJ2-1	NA	TGTGCCAGCTCTGACCCGCAGGGCAAGTTCTTC	CASSDPQGKFF
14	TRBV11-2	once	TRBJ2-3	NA	TGTGCCAGCAGCTTAACTGGACCCACAGATACGCAGTATTTT	CASSLTGPTDTQYF
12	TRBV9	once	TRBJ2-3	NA	TGTGCCAGCAGCGTCGGGGCAGATACGCAGTATTTT	CASSVGADTQYF
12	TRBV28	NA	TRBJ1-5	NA	TGTGCCAGCAGTTTAACTTCGACAGGCCAGCATTTT	CASSLTSTGQHF
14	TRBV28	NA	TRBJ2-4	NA	TGTGCCAGCAATCTGCCGGGAGTCAAAAACATTCAGTACTTC	CASNLPGVKNIQYF
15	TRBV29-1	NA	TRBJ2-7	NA	NA	CSVRFGAGPSYEQYF
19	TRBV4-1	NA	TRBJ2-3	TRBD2	TGCGCCAGCAGCCGTCAAGAGGGGGCGGGACTAGCGGTCACAGATACGCAGTATTTT	CASSRQEGAGLAVTDTQYF
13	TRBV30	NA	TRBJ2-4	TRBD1	TGTGCCTGGAGCCGGACAGGGAACAACATTCAGTACTTC	CAWSRTGNNIQYF
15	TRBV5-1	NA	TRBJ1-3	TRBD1	TGCGCCAGCAGCCCCCGGGACAGGGGGCCGTACACCATATATTTT	CASSPRDRGPYTIYF
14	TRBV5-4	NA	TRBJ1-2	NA	TGTGCCAGCAGCTTGGGGGGTGTCAACTATGGCTACACCTTC	CASSLGGVNYGYTF
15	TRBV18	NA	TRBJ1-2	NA	TGTGCCAGCTCACCAGTCTTACAGGGTAACTATGGCTACACCTTC	CASSPVLQGNYGYTF
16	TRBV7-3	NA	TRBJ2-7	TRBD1	TGTGCCAGCAGCCCGGCAGGCGGGACAGGGGGGCGCGAGCAGTACTTC	CASSPAGGTGGREQYF
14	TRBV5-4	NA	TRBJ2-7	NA	TGTGCCAGCAGCCCTGGACGGCGCACCTACGAGCAGTACTTC	CASSPGRRTYEQYF
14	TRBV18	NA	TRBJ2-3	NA	TGTGCCAGCTCACCACGACAGGGCACAGATACGCAGTATTTT	CASSPRQGTDTQYF
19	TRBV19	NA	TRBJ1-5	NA	TGTGCCAGTAGTATAAGCGGGTTCCGTTCCGGACGGCTGAATCAGCCCCAGCATTTT	CASSISGFRSGRLNQPQHF
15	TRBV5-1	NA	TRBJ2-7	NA	TGCGCCAGCAGCTTGGCGGCCGGAGGCTCCTACGAGCAGTACTTC	CASSLAAGGSYEQYF
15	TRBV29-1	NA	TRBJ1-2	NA	TGCAGCGTCTCCGCGGGACCCCTAGACTACTATGGCTACACCTTC	CSVSAGPLDYYGYTF
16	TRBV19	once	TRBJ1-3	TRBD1	TGTGCCAGTAGTACGACCGGGACAGGGGCTGGAAACACCATATATTTT	CASSTTGTGAGNTIYF